This T cell receptor beta chain was identified during a study of spatial heterogeneity in lung cancer. Broader study findings: Counts of expanded alpha and beta TCRs within tumors tracked the tumor nonsynonymous mutation count.

Germline CDR1 and CDR2: MGHRA and YSYEKL. The CDR3 consists of 15 residues. The V end lost 4 bases, the J end lost 7 bases, and 16 bases lay between the germline ends. This clonotype was counted many times. Antigen unknown. TCRdb re-called the 5' RACE reads with MiXCR, one entry per CDR3 protein. The sample lists about 100,000 distinct CDR3 sequences, 4.4% occurring once. As for time point: sample taken at primary tumor resection. This receptor was taken from a male donor with early-stage non-small cell lung cancer. This chain links TRBV4-1 with TRBJ1-4; D is perhaps TRBD1 (5 bases). The source was lung tumor tissue, collected at surgery. CDR3 nucleotide sequence: TGCGCCAGCAGCCCACCGCAGGGCCGGGCTGAAAAACTGTTTTTT. It translates to CASSPPQGRAEKLFF.